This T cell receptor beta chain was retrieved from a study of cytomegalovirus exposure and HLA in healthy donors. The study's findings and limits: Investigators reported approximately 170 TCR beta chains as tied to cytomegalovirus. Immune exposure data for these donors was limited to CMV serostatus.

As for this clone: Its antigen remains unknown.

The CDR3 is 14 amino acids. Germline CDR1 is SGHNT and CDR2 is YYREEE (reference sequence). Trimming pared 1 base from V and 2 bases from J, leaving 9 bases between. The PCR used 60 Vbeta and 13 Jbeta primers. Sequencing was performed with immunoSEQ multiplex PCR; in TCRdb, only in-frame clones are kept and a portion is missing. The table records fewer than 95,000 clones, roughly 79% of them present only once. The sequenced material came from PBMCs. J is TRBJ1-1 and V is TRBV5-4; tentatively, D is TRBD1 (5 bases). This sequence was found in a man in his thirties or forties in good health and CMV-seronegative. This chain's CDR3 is CASSLWGPNTEAFF. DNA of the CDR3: TGTGCCAGCAGCTTGTGGGGCCCTAACACTGAAGCTTTCTTT.